The source of this TCR beta chain is a study of blood T cell repertoires in COVID-19. Study overall: Sources were T cells, B-cell-depleted T cells, or PBMCs; the material itself was cDNA or gDNA.

Clones were sequenced by immunoSEQ multiplex PCR, and TCRdb holds only the in-frame ones, with some missing. The data hold some 40,000 clones, with 90% to 95% observed a single time. Followed longitudinally, the Seattle patients had been enrolled during active infection. The CDR3 is 14 amino acids. With 0 bases clipped from V and 3 bases from J, the junction kept 0 bases outside the gene matches. Germline CDR1 and CDR2: MNHEY and SVGEGT. The V and J genes are TRBV6-2 or TRBV6-3 and TRBJ2-5; 8 positions agree with TRBD2. This receptor was taken from a middle-aged man with COVID-19, enrolled during active disease. Sequencing input: peripheral blood. This chain's CDR3 is CASSYSSGKETQYF. The DNA of the CDR3 is TGTGCCAGCAGTTACTCTAGCGGGAAAGAGACCCAGTACTTC.